These 30 T cell receptor beta chains share one sample of origin, sequenced in a study of T cell responses to AZD1222 COVID-19 vaccine. The table came from immunoSEQ multiplex PCR; TCRdb's copy has only in-frame clones and leaves some out. This table has about 130,000 clones, 90% to 95% appearing once. This material consisted of peripheral blood, taken on day 0 of AZD1222 vaccination. The receptor source for this set is an adult in good health.

The chain uses TRBV5-4 and TRBJ2-1; D remains ambiguous. The CDR3 is 18 amino acids. Germline CDR1 is SGHNT and CDR2 is YYREEE (reference sequence). Between the trimmed V and J ends, which lost 4 bases and 5 bases, there was a span of 25 bases. The CDR3 sequence is CASSLNGAIWPTDNEQFF. Written as DNA, the CDR3 is TGTGCCAGCAGCCTAAATGGAGCGATTTGGCCTACCGACAATGAGCAGTTCTTC.

The chain combines TRBV4-3 with TRBJ1-1, with a possible D match to TRBD1 (5 bases). V lost 0 bases and J lost 1, with 9 bases in between. Germline V gene data show CDR1 as LGHNA and CDR2 as YSLEER. The length of the CDR3 is 15 residues. CDR3 DNA sequence: TGCGCCAGCAGCCAAGAGTTACAGGAGAACACTGAAGCTTTCTTT. Residues: CASSQELQENTEAFF.

This chain links TRBV28 with TRBJ1-2, with D possibly matching TRBD1 (6 bases). The V gene lost 5 bases and the J gene lost 4 bases, with 11 bases spanning the gap. Germline V gene data show CDR1 as MDHEN and CDR2 as SYDVKM. The CDR3 covers 13 residues. CDR3 residues: CASSPSGAYGYTF. In nucleotides, the CDR3 is TGTGCCAGCAGTCCGTCGGGGGCCTATGGCTACACCTTC.

The chain has TRBV5-1 and TRBJ1-1; D is undetermined. Deletions cut 1 base from V and 0 bases from J, with 10 bases between. Germline CDR1 reads SGHRS; CDR2 reads YFSETQ. This CDR3 spans 15 amino acids. The CDR3 bases are TGCGCCAGCAGCTTGCAGGAGTCCCTGAACACTGAAGCTTTCTTT. This encodes CASSLQESLNTEAFF.

The chain employs TRBV6-2 or TRBV6-3 and TRBJ2-5; TRBD1 or TRBD2 may be the D gene (5 bases each). Trimming took 2 bases from V and 4 from J, leaving 11 bases between them. The CDR3 has 14 amino acids. CDR1 and CDR2 (germline): MNHEY, SVGEGT. The CDR3 DNA reads as TGTGCCAGCAGTTACGGGGGTTTCGGAGAGACCCAGTACTTC. This sequence encodes CASSYGGFGETQYF.

The rearrangement joins TRBV3-1 (or the pseudogene TRBV3-2) to TRBJ2-1; 10 bases are shared with TRBD2. V lost 2 bases, J lost 2 bases, and 9 bases stayed unmatched. The CDR3 length is 18 residues. Looked up from germline, CDR1 is LGHDT and CDR2 is YNNKEL (reference sequence). The CDR3 nucleotides read TGTGCCAGCAGCCAACCTGCACGGACTAGCGGACCCTACAATGAGCAGTTCTTC. Its protein product is CASSQPARTSGPYNEQFF.

The chain links TRBV3-1 (or the pseudogene TRBV3-2) to TRBJ1-6; no clear D. CDR3 length equals 16 residues. V was pared by 0 bases and J by 4 bases, with 10 bases between. CDR1 is LGHDT, CDR2 YNNKEL, per germline (reference sequence). The CDR3 nucleotides are TGTGCCAGCAGCCAAGATCGCGGTGAATATAATTCACCCCTCCACTTT. It specifies CASSQDRGEYNSPLHF.

V usage is TRBV29-1 and J usage is TRBJ1-1; D uncertain. V shed 4 bases and J shed 5 bases, with 5 bases lying between them. Germline lookup yields CDR1 SQVTM and CDR2 ANQGSEA. The CDR3 runs to 10 residues. CDR3 amino acids: CSVGETEAFF. The CDR3 region has the DNA TGCAGCGTTGGCGAGACTGAAGCTTTCTTT.

The gene calls are TRBV18 and TRBJ1-4, with D possibly matching TRBD1 (5 bases). CDR1 is KGHSH and CDR2 is LQKENI in the germline V gene. CDR3 size: 14 residues. The V end was cut by 0 bases, the J end by 8 bases, with 10 bases between. CDR3 nucleotides: TGTGCCAGCTCACCACCCAGGGTAAACGAAAAACTGTTTTTT. Translation: CASSPPRVNEKLFF.

The chain combines TRBV9 with TRBJ2-1; possibly TRBD2 for D (6 bases). V gave up 4 bases and J gave up 8 bases, with 22 bases separating them. The CDR3 has 16 amino acids. Germline V gene lookup returns CDR1 SGDLS and CDR2 YYNGEE. The CDR3 loop is CASSFPRDSSWDEQFF. DNA of the CDR3: TGTGCCAGCAGCTTCCCCCGGGACTCCTCGTGGGATGAGCAGTTCTTC.

The chain employs TRBV19 and TRBJ1-1; TRBD1 is a possible D gene (6 bases). CDR1 and CDR2 from the germline V gene are LNHDA and SQIVND (reference sequence). This CDR3 is 15 amino acids long. The germline V and J ends were trimmed by 5 bases and 6 bases, with 19 bases remaining between them. CDR3 residues: CASSPQWTAASEAFF. The DNA for the CDR3 is TGTGCCAGTAGTCCCCAGTGGACAGCTGCCTCTGAAGCTTTCTTT.

The chain is built from TRBV5-5 and TRBJ1-4; 8 bases agree with TRBD1. The V gene's germline CDR1 is SGHKS and CDR2 YYEKEE (reference sequence). V was clipped by 3 bases and J by 8 bases; unmatched bases: 15. The CDR3 has 17 amino acids. CDR3 nucleotide sequence: TGTGCCAGCAGCTCCCTCCCCATCACAGGGGGAGGGGAAAAACTGTTTTTT. Amino acids: CASSSLPITGGGEKLFF.

V usage is TRBV18 and J usage is TRBJ1-6; D gene uncertain. Trimming took off 2 bases at V and 8 bases at J, with 7 bases between the two ends. Germline V lookup: CDR1 KGHSH, CDR2 LQKENI. The CDR3 loop spans 13 amino acids. The CDR3 DNA follows: TGTGCCAGCTCACCAGTGAGAGATTCACCCCTCCACTTT. Its protein product is CASSPVRDSPLHF.

J is TRBJ2-2 and V is TRBV18; TRBD2 agrees at 8 bases. CDR1 is KGHSH and CDR2 is LQKENI in the germline V gene. CDR3 length: 16 residues. The ends lost 2 bases at V and 5 bases at J; junction bases unmatched: 7. The CDR3 DNA sequence: TGTGCCAGCTCACCAGCCGGGACTAGTGGAACCGGGGAGCTGTTTTTT. Protein sequence: CASSPAGTSGTGELFF.

This chain links TRBV4-1 with TRBJ1-6, with 10 bases aligning to TRBD1. Losses at the gene ends were 0 bases for V and 10 bases for J; bases not matched to a gene: 6. This CDR3 has 16 residues. Per germline, CDR1 MGHRA and CDR2 YSYEKL. CDR3 DNA sequence: TGCGCCAGCAGCCAAGACCGGGACAGGGGTAACTCACCCCTCCACTTT. It specifies CASSQDRDRGNSPLHF.

V and J are TRBV19 and TRBJ1-1; unclear D gene. Trimming left V 4 bases short and J 1 base short, with 4 bases between. CDR1 LNHDA and CDR2 SQIVND come from the germline V gene (reference sequence). The CDR3 length is 12 residues. The CDR3: CASSRTNTEAFF. CDR3 nucleotide sequence: TGTGCCAGTAGTAGAACGAACACTGAAGCTTTCTTT.

V is TRBV5-1 and J is TRBJ2-1; D possibly corresponds to TRBD1 (6 bases). Germline CDR1 and CDR2: SGHRS and YFSETQ. This CDR3 region has 17 residues. V lost 4 bases and J 7 bases, leaving 24 bases between the germline ends. The CDR3 reads CASSTPGQPSQGNEQFF. The CDR3, as DNA: TGCGCCAGCAGCACCCCGGGACAACCCTCCCAAGGGAATGAGCAGTTCTTC.

V usage is TRBV7-9 and J usage is TRBJ2-7, with D uncertain. The germline V and J ends were trimmed by 3 bases and 8 bases, with 20 bases remaining between them. CDR3 length equals 15 residues. Germline V gene data show CDR1 as SEHNR and CDR2 as FQNEAQ (reference sequence). The CDR3 bases are TGTGCCAGCAGCTTTCAGGCAGGCTATACGGAAAAGCAGTACTTC. It codes for CASSFQAGYTEKQYF.

This clone has a single count. The V and J genes are TRBV5-8 and TRBJ1-2; maybe TRBD1 (5 bases). Trimming pared 0 bases from V and 4 bases from J, leaving 13 bases between. CDR1 is SGHTS and CDR2 is YDEGEE in the germline V gene. The CDR3 sequence is 15 residues long. The CDR3, as DNA: TGTGCCAGCAGCTTGGGCTTTTCCAGGGCCTATGGCTACACCTTC. It translates to CASSLGFSRAYGYTF.

The rearrangement uses TRBV6-1 and TRBJ2-7, with D perhaps TRBD1 (5 bases). This CDR3 region has 12 residues. V lost 6 bases and J 3 bases, leaving 9 bases between the germline ends. Germline loops: CDR1 MNHNS, CDR2 SASEGT. The CDR3 is CASRPTGYEQYF. CDR3 coding DNA: TGTGCCAGCAGACCTACAGGCTACGAGCAGTACTTC.

The V call is TRBV25-1, the J call TRBJ2-4; 7 bases align to TRBD1. J was trimmed by 10 bases and V by 4 bases; bases with no gene match: 7. CDR1 is MGHDK and CDR2 is SYGVNS in the germline V gene. This CDR3 contains 13 residues. For the CDR3, the DNA is TGTGCCAGCAGTGGGGGGACAGCTGAAATTCAGTACTTC. It specifies CASSGGTAEIQYF.

The chain is built from TRBV3-1 (or the pseudogene TRBV3-2) and TRBJ1-5; D is unclear. The CDR3 runs 13 residues. The V and J ends lost 5 bases and 2 bases respectively, with 7 bases between them. CDR1 is LGHDT, CDR2 YNNKEL, per germline (reference sequence). Written as DNA, the CDR3 is TGTGCCAGCAGCTCGGATGGCAATCAGCCCCAGCATTTT. Its protein product is CASSSDGNQPQHF.

This clone was detected only a few times. This chain joins TRBV27 and TRBJ2-5; D possibly corresponds to TRBD2 (5 bases). The V end was cut by 2 bases, the J end by 2 bases, with 12 bases between. The CDR3 length is 15 residues. Looked up from germline, CDR1 is MNHEY and CDR2 is SMNVEV (reference sequence). The CDR3 reads CASSLGLALQETQYF. The DNA for the CDR3 is TGTGCCAGCAGTTTAGGGCTAGCACTACAAGAGACCCAGTACTTC.

The rearrangement joins TRBV4-3 to TRBJ2-6; TRBD1 matches at 10 bases. The CDR3 extends over 16 amino acids. Germline loops: CDR1 LGHNA, CDR2 YSLEER. The V and J ends lost 4 bases and 2 bases, in that order; junction bases with no gene match: 2. The CDR3 spells CASSRDRGPGANVLTF. For the CDR3, the DNA is TGCGCCAGCAGCCGGGACAGGGGTCCTGGGGCCAACGTCCTGACTTTC.

This clone was picked up one time. The chain joins TRBV10-3 to TRBJ1-2, with 7 positions matching TRBD1. Germline assignment: CDR1 ENHRY and CDR2 SYGVKD. The CDR3 contains 14 residues. J gave up 3 bases and V 6 bases, and 7 bases lay outside the gene matches. CDR3 DNA sequence: TGTGCCATCAGGATACCCGGGACAGACTATGGCTACACCTTC. It is translated as CAIRIPGTDYGYTF.

The chain employs TRBV19 and TRBJ1-5; D is perhaps TRBD1 (6 bases). This CDR3 is 15 amino acids long. The germline gives CDR1 LNHDA, CDR2 SQIVND (reference sequence). Trimming shortened V by 3 bases and J by 1 base, and 10 bases separated the two germline ends. CDR3 nucleotides: TGTGCCAGTAGTATGGACAGTTGGAGCAATCAGCCCCAGCATTTT. This translates into CASSMDSWSNQPQHF.

This clone was picked up one time. One end of the junction fails to match germline, which may point to a read error. The chain couples TRBV6-5 to TRBJ1-3; D is ambiguous. Germline V CDR1 and CDR2: MNHEY, SVGAGI. This CDR3 has 14 amino acids. In DNA, the CDR3 is TGTGCCAGTAGTTTATCCGTCTCTGGAAACACCATATATTTT. Translation gives CASSLSVSGNTIYF.

The chain recombines TRBV9 with TRBJ2-7; TRBD1 aligns across 9 bases. Looked up from germline, CDR1 is SGDLS and CDR2 is YYNGEE. The CDR3 is 14 amino acids. The trim removed 3 bases at V and 7 bases at J, leaving 8 bases unmatched. CDR3 residues: CASSAGQGMLEQYF. CDR3 nucleotides: TGTGCCAGCAGCGCCGGACAGGGGATGTTGGAGCAGTACTTC.

This chain joins TRBV6-2 or TRBV6-3 and TRBJ1-5, with 9 positions matching TRBD1. Germline values: CDR1 MNHEY, CDR2 SVGEGT. The CDR3 loop spans 18 amino acids. The V gene end was trimmed by 2 bases and the J gene end by 0 bases; junction bases not matched to a gene: 8. CDR3 sequence: CASSYIGTGLYSNQPQHF. The CDR3 DNA reads TGTGCCAGCAGTTACATAGGGACAGGGCTGTATAGCAATCAGCCCCAGCATTTT.

The chain uses TRBV7-2 and TRBJ2-7; D uncertain. The germline CDR1 and CDR2 sequences are SGHTA and FQGNSA. The CDR3 contains 12 residues. V was pared by 10 bases and J by 2 bases, with 12 bases between. CDR3 in DNA: TGTGCCACCGGAAATTTACCCTACGAGCAGTACTTC. Translation: CATGNLPYEQYF.